This T cell receptor beta chain was captured by sequencing in a study of blood T cell repertoires in COVID-19. Study-wide background: Samples representing acute and convalescent COVID-19 were sourced from the United States, Italy and Spain. Nucleic acid was either cDNA or gDNA, and it came from T cells, B-cell-depleted T cells, or PBMCs.

The authors' processing: Amplification of reference gene primers was used by the study to estimate nucleated cell counts. Some clones are missing from TCRdb's copy, which holds only in-frame ones; the method was immunoSEQ multiplex PCR. Clone size and V and J calls were adopted from that table, with D and trimming inferred from the DNA. Altogether some 54,000 clones are present, roughly 90% being singletons, with the ten largest covering around 10%. There are 11 residues in the CDR3. Trimming removed 5 bases at V and 6 bases at J, with 4 bases between. Germline CDR1 and CDR2: MNHEY and SVGAGI. The rearrangement uses TRBV6-5 and TRBJ2-2; no clear D gene. This clonotype was obtained from an elderly man with active or convalescent COVID-19. Sequencing was done on a sample of peripheral blood. DNA for the CDR3: TGTGCCAGCAGTCGGGCCGGGGAGCTGTTTTTT. The encoded protein is CASSRAGELFF.